This T cell receptor (beta chain) was documented in a study of T cells after yellow fever vaccination (dated by TCRdb to the late 2010s). At the level of the whole study: Libraries from fractions with low cell numbers were prepared with the SMART-Seq v4 Ultra Low Input RNA kit. Bulk PBMC replicates and cell subsets were isolated from blood drawn at multiple timepoints before and after both primary and secondary immunization. To follow T-cell clones before and after primary and booster YFV17D yellow fever vaccination, bulk TCR alpha and beta repertoires were sequenced over time. Two healthy male donors, one aged 18 to 29 and one aged 30 to 40 years, were included in the cohort.

This clonotype has ten or more counts. Its antigen remains undetermined. No base quality values were provided; no much bigger clone lies one nucleotide off. On the study overall, not on this receptor specifically: A small share of clonotypes occurred in both CD4 and CD8 compartments, likely arising from convergent recombination. The study included only two donors, which limits how far the findings can be generalized. After the booster, most of the clones that had expanded following primary vaccination were detected again (around 97% of CD4 and roughly 88% of CD8), which suggests that memory was broadly maintained. Compared with the primary T-cell response, the secondary T-cell response was weaker but faster, peaking on day 5 rather than day 15. Because abundant contaminating clonotypes from the bulk population could be contained in FACS-sorted repertoires, computational filtering was required.

TCR cDNA was synthesized by 5'RACE template switching, which introduced a universal primer site and unique molecular identifiers. cDNA synthesis was primed from both the TCR alpha and TCR beta constant segments. Libraries were amplified in two PCR steps, with sample barcodes and sequencing adapters added in the second step. Sequencing of the libraries was done on either Illumina HiSeq 2500 (2x100 bp) or NovaSeq (2x150 bp). In the source study's methods: MIGEC was used to demultiplex reads and collapse the reads into UMI consensus sequences, and MiXCR was used for V(D)J alignment. Vaccine-responding clonotypes were identified with edgeR using replicate PBMC samples, with FDR below 0.01 and a log2 fold change above 5 up to day 15 being required. Each bulk clonotype was labeled CD4 or CD8 based on which sequenced repertoire, CD4 or CD8, contained the clonotype at higher abundance. TCRdb took the public reads, trimmed them with fastp at Q25, ran MiXCR for clone calling and kept in-frame beta chains. Every CDR3 protein is listed once, alongside the most common genes and DNA of its rows. The V and J calls and clone size are TCRdb's, not the authors'. The sample profile shows about 400,000 distinct CDR3 sequences; under 7.5% of them were found once. The ten largest clonotypes hold 15% of the sample.

The CDR3 measures 12 amino acids from cysteine to phenylalanine. The entry retains the CDR3 DNA only, 36 bases that are in frame from base 1. At the junction V is shortened by 6 bases and J by 7 bases, with 12 bases in between. The treatment or condition tag for this specimen amounts to: live attenuated yellow fever vaccine strain. At each blood-draw timepoint, two biological replicates of bulk PBMCs were collected. PBMCs were isolated from peripheral blood using a standard Ficoll-Paque protocol. TriZol was used to extract RNA from bulk PBMCs, CD4 and CD8 fractions, and dextramer-positive and dextramer-negative fractions.

The source material was PBMCs, sampled 5 days after the yellow fever booster vaccination. The rearranged segments are TRBV12-3 or TRBV12-4 and TRBJ2-5; no D gene call is confident. This receptor was identified in a man aged 25-45 years who received the YFV17D yellow fever vaccine. The CDR3 reads as follows: CASRRQTATQYF. The DNA is TGTGCCAGCAGAAGACAAACAGCGACCCAGTACTTC.